One and the same sample provided the 13 T cell receptor beta chains below, sequenced in a study of T cell responses to AZD1222 COVID-19 vaccine (dated by TCRdb to about 2021). The library relied on the immunoSEQ multiplex PCR assay. TCRdb took this table from immuneACCESS and kept in-frame rearrangements with V and J called. Such tables lack part of the clones; where checked against another copy, unresolved V genes explain under half of the gap, and the rest is unexplained. The sample table shows roughly 160,000 clones, and 80% to 90% are seen once. The ten top clones hold about 6.9% of the sample. The sample's time point label is to be understood as: baseline before first vaccination. The specimen was peripheral blood, collected on day 0 of AZD1222 vaccination. The receptor set was obtained from an adult in good health.

CDR3 DNA sequence: TGTGCCAGTAGGCTAATGGCAACTAATGAAAAACTGTTTTTT. It yields the protein CASRLMATNEKLFF. The chain carries TRBV28 and TRBJ1-4; D is unclear. Germline CDR1 and CDR2: MDHEN and SYDVKM. There are 14 residues in the CDR3. Deletions cut 9 bases from V and 0 bases from J, with 11 bases between.

CDR3 DNA: TGTGCCAGCAGGGGGGACAGGGCAACTAATGAAAAACTGTTTTTT. This translates into CASRGDRATNEKLFF. The chain couples TRBV7-8 to TRBJ1-4, with TRBD1 matching 9 bases. The trim removed 6 bases at V and 0 bases at J, leaving 2 bases unmatched. Germline CDR1 reads SGHVS; CDR2 reads FQNEAQ. The CDR3 consists of 15 residues.

This sequence joins TRBV19 and TRBJ1-5; D not certain. Germline loops: CDR1 LNHDA, CDR2 SQIVND (reference sequence). The germline V and J ends were trimmed by 1 base and 3 bases, with 10 bases remaining between them. The CDR3 totals 15 residues. The CDR3 DNA reads as TGTGCCAGTAGTATAGGTCCCCTGCTCAATCAGCCCCAGCATTTT. It specifies CASSIGPLLNQPQHF.

The chain combines TRBV6-6 with TRBJ1-4; D remains ambiguous. This CDR3 comprises 10 residues. CDR1 MNHNY and CDR2 SVGAGI come from the germline V gene (reference sequence). In nucleotides, the CDR3 is TGTGCTCGTAAAAATGAAAAACTGTTTTTT. Translating gives CARKNEKLFF.

The J gene is TRBJ2-2, the V gene TRBV7-9, with TRBD2 matching 12 bases. Trimming cost V 3 bases and J 0 bases; bases outside gene matches: 2. The CDR3 spans 17 residues. The germline CDR1 and CDR2 sequences are SEHNR and FQNEAQ (reference sequence). The CDR3: CASSFTSGGPNTGELFF. The CDR3 DNA sequence: TGTGCCAGCAGCTTCACTAGCGGGGGGCCGAACACCGGGGAGCTGTTTTTT.

This rearrangement joins TRBV24-1 to TRBJ1-6, with unresolved D. Germline-derived CDR1 and CDR2 are KGHDR and SFDVKD. The CDR3 sequence is 13 residues long. The V end was cut by 4 bases, the J end by 7 bases, with 7 bases between. CDR3 region: CATSDHPNSPLHF. In DNA, the CDR3 is TGTGCCACCAGTGACCACCCCAATTCACCCCTCCACTTT.

CDR3 amino acids: CASSEYGTGSYEQYF. CDR3 DNA sequence: TGTGCCAGCAGTGAATACGGGACAGGGAGCTACGAGCAGTACTTC. The V and J genes are TRBV25-1 and TRBJ2-7; the match to TRBD1 covers 9 bases. J lost 3 bases, V lost 0 bases, and 3 bases had no gene match. The CDR3 has 15 amino acids. CDR1 is MGHDK and CDR2 is SYGVNS in the germline V gene.

The rearrangement joins TRBV19 to TRBJ1-4; maybe TRBD1 (6 bases). Trimming took 3 bases from V and 0 from J, leaving 8 bases between them. The CDR3 length is 15 residues. Germline lookup yields CDR1 LNHDA and CDR2 SQIVND (reference sequence). As DNA, the CDR3 is TGTGCCAGTAGTATTGACAGGTCAACTAATGAAAAACTGTTTTTT. It encodes CASSIDRSTNEKLFF.

The V call is TRBV9, the J call TRBJ1-6; D gene ambiguous. CDR3 length: 14 amino acids. Per germline, CDR1 SGDLS and CDR2 YYNGEE. The V and J ends lost 4 bases and 8 bases respectively, with 13 bases between them. The CDR3 reads CASSIEVSDSPLHF. The DNA for the CDR3 is TGTGCCAGCAGCATAGAGGTTAGCGATTCACCCCTCCACTTT.

The chain is built from TRBV5-6 and TRBJ2-7; possibly TRBD1 for D (6 bases). Germline assignment: CDR1 SGHDT and CDR2 YYEEEE. V was shortened by 0 bases and J by 3 bases, with 7 bases between the two germline ends. This CDR3 has 13 residues. The CDR3 bases are TGTGCCAGCAGCTTGGGACAGGACTACGAGCAGTACTTC. Amino acid sequence: CASSLGQDYEQYF.

This clone was seen only once. The chain has TRBV27 and TRBJ2-1, with 8 bases that match TRBD2. CDR1 is MNHEY, CDR2 SMNVEV, per germline (reference sequence). This CDR3 comprises 16 residues. V shed 2 bases and J 8 bases; nucleotides not matched to a gene: 11. The CDR3 spells CASSLLRGLENHEQFF. In DNA form, the CDR3 reads TGTGCCAGCAGTTTACTCAGGGGACTAGAAAACCATGAGCAGTTCTTC.

This chain links TRBV28 with TRBJ2-7; D uncertain. V lost 2 bases to trimming and J lost 4 bases, with 6 bases between them. Germline V gene sequence: CDR1 MDHEN, CDR2 SYDVKM. The CDR3 contains 12 residues. The CDR3 reads CASSLRRYEQYF. The CDR3, as DNA: TGTGCCAGCAGTTTACGGCGATACGAGCAGTACTTC.

The chain carries TRBV12-3 or TRBV12-4 and TRBJ1-3, with a possible D match to TRBD1 (5 bases). V was trimmed by 11 bases and J by 0 bases, leaving 11 bases between them. This CDR3 spans 13 amino acids. The CDR3 here is CAQRRGSGNTIYF. Here the CDR3 DNA reads TGTGCCCAGCGGAGGGGCTCTGGAAACACCATATATTTT.